The rows below give T cell receptor beta chains drawn from one sample of a study of spatial heterogeneity in lung cancer. TCRdb itself ran the 5' RACE reads through MiXCR, one entry per CDR3 protein. This sample has 4,000 or so distinct CDR3 sequences, with 10% to 14% found just once. Sample: lung tumor tissue, taken at surgery. The receptor source for this set is a male donor with early-stage non-small cell lung cancer. CDR3s include the opening cysteine and the closing phenylalanine or tryptophan. Fields, in order: V gene, J gene, clone size, D gene, CDR3 length, CDR3 DNA, CDR3 protein. D genes are given only for firm matches. The size of a clone is reported for some rows only, either as once, few or many, or as a class for expanded clones.

v_call: TRBV7-9; j_call: TRBJ2-1; clone_size: .; d_call: .; cdr3_length: 13; cdr3_nt: TGTGCCAGCAGCGCAACTCCTGGGTATGAGCAGTTCTTC; cdr3_aa: CASSATPGYEQFF
v_call: TRBV5-5; j_call: TRBJ2-2; clone_size: medium-sized; d_call: .; cdr3_length: 15; cdr3_nt: TGTGCCAGCAGCCTCCGGGACCGTTACACCGGGGAGCTGTTTTTT; cdr3_aa: CASSLRDRYTGELFF
v_call: TRBV7-8; j_call: TRBJ2-1; clone_size: .; d_call: TRBD2; cdr3_length: 16; cdr3_nt: TGTGCCAGCAGCTTACATAAGAGCGGGAGTAAAAGTGAGCAGTTCTTC; cdr3_aa: CASSLHKSGSKSEQFF
v_call: TRBV19; j_call: TRBJ1-5; clone_size: .; d_call: TRBD1; cdr3_length: 15; cdr3_nt: TGTGCCAGTAGTCTAATAGACAGGGAGAATCAGCCCCAGCATTTT; cdr3_aa: CASSLIDRENQPQHF
v_call: TRBV29-1; j_call: TRBJ1-5; clone_size: medium-sized; d_call: .; cdr3_length: 13; cdr3_nt: TGCAGCGTTGAAACCCAAAGCAATCAGCCCCAGCATTTT; cdr3_aa: CSVETQSNQPQHF
v_call: TRBV30; j_call: TRBJ2-1; clone_size: few; d_call: TRBD1; cdr3_length: 18; cdr3_nt: TGTGCCTGGAGTGTAAAGTCTAGGTCGGGACAGGGTTGGAATGAGCAGTTCTTC; cdr3_aa: CAWSVKSRSGQGWNEQFF
v_call: TRBV5-1; j_call: TRBJ1-4; clone_size: .; d_call: TRBD1; cdr3_length: 14; cdr3_nt: TGCGCCAGCAGCGCCGGGACAGGGAGAGAAAAACTGTTTTTT; cdr3_aa: CASSAGTGREKLFF
v_call: TRBV20-1; j_call: TRBJ1-1; clone_size: medium-sized; d_call: .; cdr3_length: 11; cdr3_nt: TGCAGTGCCAATAGAGGCACTGAAGCTTTCTTT; cdr3_aa: CSANRGTEAFF
v_call: TRBV7-2; j_call: TRBJ2-2; clone_size: few; d_call: TRBD2; cdr3_length: 17; cdr3_nt: TGTGCCAGCAGCTGGGAGGGACTAGCTGAACGTACCGGGGAGCTGTTTTTT; cdr3_aa: CASSWEGLAERTGELFF
v_call: TRBV6-1; j_call: TRBJ1-1; clone_size: few; d_call: .; cdr3_length: 14; cdr3_nt: TGTGCCAGCAGGGGCAGTACCATGAACACTGAAGCTTTCTTT; cdr3_aa: CASRGSTMNTEAFF
v_call: TRBV19; j_call: TRBJ1-2; clone_size: .; d_call: .; cdr3_length: 14; cdr3_nt: TGTGCCAGTAGTATAACGAACAGAGACAATGGCTACACCTTC; cdr3_aa: CASSITNRDNGYTF
v_call: TRBV5-6; j_call: TRBJ2-1; clone_size: .; d_call: .; cdr3_length: 13; cdr3_nt: TGTGCCAGCAGCTTTGATTGGAACAATGAGCAGTTCTTC; cdr3_aa: CASSFDWNNEQFF
v_call: TRBV18; j_call: TRBJ1-2; clone_size: few; d_call: .; cdr3_length: 15; cdr3_nt: TGTGCCAGCTCACCACTCGCAGGAGATCCTTATGGCTACACCTTC; cdr3_aa: CASSPLAGDPYGYTF
v_call: TRBV6-5; j_call: TRBJ2-1; clone_size: few; d_call: TRBD2; cdr3_length: 15; cdr3_nt: TGTGCCAGCAGGCCCACTAGCGGTACATACAATGAGCAGTTCTTC; cdr3_aa: CASRPTSGTYNEQFF
v_call: TRBV20-1; j_call: TRBJ1-6; clone_size: medium-sized; d_call: TRBD1; cdr3_length: 16; cdr3_nt: TGCAGTGCTAGAGAGTCCGGGACAGGGGGATATTCACCCCTCCACTTT; cdr3_aa: CSARESGTGGYSPLHF
v_call: TRBV5-4; j_call: TRBJ2-2; clone_size: medium-sized; d_call: TRBD2; cdr3_length: 18; cdr3_nt: TGTGCCAGCAGACCGAGAGAGAAGGAGCGGGGCTACACCGGGGAGCTGTTTTTT; cdr3_aa: CASRPREKERGYTGELFF
v_call: TRBV4-2; j_call: TRBJ2-7; clone_size: .; d_call: .; cdr3_length: 16; cdr3_nt: TGTGCCAGCAGCCAAGATATGAGTAGCGGATCCTACGAGCAGTACTTC; cdr3_aa: CASSQDMSSGSYEQYF
v_call: TRBV2; j_call: TRBJ2-2; clone_size: .; d_call: .; cdr3_length: 13; cdr3_nt: TGTGCCAGCGGAATTAGGGACACCGGGGAGCTGTTTTTT; cdr3_aa: CASGIRDTGELFF
v_call: TRBV28; j_call: TRBJ2-3; clone_size: .; d_call: .; cdr3_length: 12; cdr3_nt: TGTGCCTCGAGGGGAGAGAGAGATACGCAGTATTTT; cdr3_aa: CASRGERDTQYF
v_call: TRBV20-1; j_call: TRBJ2-5; clone_size: few; d_call: .; cdr3_length: 12; cdr3_nt: TGCAGTGCTCGAGTAGGGTCGGAGACCCAGTACTTC; cdr3_aa: CSARVGSETQYF
v_call: TRBV7-8; j_call: TRBJ2-1; clone_size: .; d_call: .; cdr3_length: 13; cdr3_nt: TGTGCCAGCACCATACTAGGATACAATGAGCAGTTCTTC; cdr3_aa: CASTILGYNEQFF
v_call: TRBV7-2; j_call: TRBJ1-5; clone_size: few; d_call: TRBD1; cdr3_length: 15; cdr3_nt: TGTGCCAGCAGCGAGACAGGGGGCGACAATCAGCCCCAGCATTTT; cdr3_aa: CASSETGGDNQPQHF
v_call: TRBV4-3; j_call: TRBJ1-4; clone_size: many; d_call: TRBD1; cdr3_length: 19; cdr3_nt: TGCGCCAGCAGCCCCAGGAGCAGGGCCGGGACAGGGGACTTTGAAAAACTGTTTTTT; cdr3_aa: CASSPRSRAGTGDFEKLFF
v_call: TRBV29-1; j_call: TRBJ2-2; clone_size: few; d_call: TRBD1; cdr3_length: 15; cdr3_nt: TGCAGCGTTCAGATGACTACAGGGGGAACCGGGGAGCTGTTTTTT; cdr3_aa: CSVQMTTGGTGELFF
v_call: TRBV7-2; j_call: TRBJ1-4; clone_size: .; d_call: .; cdr3_length: 14; cdr3_nt: TGTGCCAGCAGCTTAGCGAGTGGGGCGGAAAAACTGTTTTTT; cdr3_aa: CASSLASGAEKLFF
v_call: TRBV5-1; j_call: TRBJ2-2; clone_size: .; d_call: .; cdr3_length: 17; cdr3_nt: TGCGCCAGCAGCACTGGGTCGGGGACTCAGAACACCGGGGAGCTGTTTTTT; cdr3_aa: CASSTGSGTQNTGELFF
v_call: TRBV5-6; j_call: TRBJ2-7; clone_size: few; d_call: .; cdr3_length: 15; cdr3_nt: TGTGCCAGCAGCTTGTCAGGTTTTAGGTTTAACGAGCAGTACTTC; cdr3_aa: CASSLSGFRFNEQYF
v_call: TRBV2; j_call: TRBJ2-1; clone_size: .; d_call: .; cdr3_length: 13; cdr3_nt: TGTGCCAGCAGTGAAAGTGGATTCAATGAGCAGTTCTTC; cdr3_aa: CASSESGFNEQFF
v_call: TRBV6-5; j_call: TRBJ1-5; clone_size: .; d_call: .; cdr3_length: 14; cdr3_nt: TGTGCCAGCAGTTACCTTGGCAGGGACCAGCCCCAGCATTTT; cdr3_aa: CASSYLGRDQPQHF
v_call: TRBV7-2; j_call: TRBJ2-2; clone_size: few; d_call: .; cdr3_length: 12; cdr3_nt: TGTGCCAGCAGCTTAAGTTCGAGGGAGCTGTTTTTT; cdr3_aa: CASSLSSRELFF
v_call: TRBV20-1; j_call: TRBJ2-3; clone_size: few; d_call: .; cdr3_length: 15; cdr3_nt: TGCAGTGCTAGTGGGACGGCCCAGAGCACAGATACGCAGTATTTT; cdr3_aa: CSASGTAQSTDTQYF